This is a list of T cell receptor beta chains from one sample in a study of blood T cell repertoires in COVID-19. The repertoire was sequenced with immunoSEQ multiplex PCR; TCRdb's copy has only in-frame clones and lacks some. The data contain about 53,000 clones, more than 80% of them singletons. Material: peripheral blood. The receptors shown here come from a man at least 80 years old with acute or convalescent COVID-19. The CDR3 runs from the conserved cysteine through the conserved F or W. Fields, in order: D gene, V gene, J gene, clone size, CDR3 DNA, CDR3 protein. A D gene is named only where the DNA matches it firmly. Rows give clone size only sometimes, using once, few, many, or a class for an expanded clone.

-	TRBV19	TRBJ2-7	-	TGTGCCAGTAGTATATTGGGCAGGGGCTACGAGCAGTACTTC	CASSILGRGYEQYF
-	TRBV7-9	TRBJ2-1	-	TGTGCCAGCAGTTCCTTTGTAAATACCAGGAATGAGCAGTTCTTC	CASSSFVNTRNEQFF
-	TRBV7-2	TRBJ1-5	-	TGTGCCAGCAGCTTAAGATCGGCAGGGGATCAGCCCCAGCATTTT	CASSLRSAGDQPQHF
TRBD1	TRBV4-1	TRBJ2-6	-	TGCGCCAGCAGCCCCCGGACAGGAGACTCTGGGGCCAACGTCCTGACTTTC	CASSPRTGDSGANVLTF
-	TRBV2	TRBJ2-4	-	TGTGCCAGCAGCGCAGGACAGCTTGGGCAGGCGGAGTACTTC	CASSAGQLGQAEYF
TRBD2	TRBV4-3	TRBJ2-5	-	TGCGCCAGCAGCCAACGACTAGCGGGGGGGCTTGAGACCCAGTACTTC	CASSQRLAGGLETQYF
TRBD1	TRBV4-1	TRBJ1-4	-	TGCGCCAGCAGCCGGACAGGGGGAGATGAAAAACTGTTTTTT	CASSRTGGDEKLFF
-	TRBV5-1	TRBJ1-5	-	TGCGCCAGCAGCCCCGACAGAAGCAATCAGCCCCAGCATTTT	CASSPDRSNQPQHF
TRBD2	TRBV2	TRBJ2-1	once	TGTGCCAGCAGTGTGGGGAGGGCGAGCTCCTACAATGAGCAGTTCTTC	CASSVGRASSYNEQFF
-	TRBV19	TRBJ1-2	-	TGTGCCAGTAGTATAGTTCCCCTAAGGACACCTAACTATGGCTACACCTTC	CASSIVPLRTPNYGYTF
-	TRBV7-7	TRBJ2-5	few	TGTGCTAGCAGCTCAGGGGAGAACCCTCAAGAGACCCAGTACTTC	CASSSGENPQETQYF
TRBD1	TRBV19	TRBJ2-1	-	TGTGCCAGTAGTACTCACCCCAACAGGGGGCGGTACAATGAGCAGTTCTTC	CASSTHPNRGRYNEQFF
-	TRBV10-2	TRBJ1-2	-	TGCGCCAGCAAAGGGGTTTACGATGGCTACACCTTC	CASKGVYDGYTF
-	TRBV6-6	TRBJ2-7	-	TGTGCCACCGTAGGAGGGAGCTCCTACGAGCAGTACTTC	CATVGGSSYEQYF
-	TRBV7-2	TRBJ1-2	-	TGTGCCAGCAGCTTAGGAGGGAACTATGGCTACACCTTC	CASSLGGNYGYTF
-	TRBV7-9	TRBJ1-2	-	TGTGCCAGCAGCTTACCACCAGGGTTTGGCTACACCTTC	CASSLPPGFGYTF
-	TRBV14	TRBJ2-3	-	TGTGCCAGCAGCCCAAACACAGATACGCAGTATTTT	CASSPNTDTQYF
TRBD1	TRBV12-5	TRBJ2-1	-	TGTGCTAGTGGTTTGCCCACCAGGGGGCTTGATGAGCAGTTCTTC	CASGLPTRGLDEQFF
-	TRBV5-6	TRBJ1-1	few	TGTGCCAGCAGCTCCGACCTGCGGTGGGCTGAAGCTTTCTTT	CASSSDLRWAEAFF
-	TRBV7-9	TRBJ1-1	-	TGTGCCAGCAGCTTACTACAGGGTGACACTGAAGCTTTCTTT	CASSLLQGDTEAFF
TRBD2	TRBV7-3	TRBJ2-7	-	TGTGCCAGCAGCTTATTGCCAGCGGGGAGCTCCTACGAGCAGTACTTC	CASSLLPAGSSYEQYF
-	TRBV6-5	TRBJ1-2	-	TGTGCCAGCCAGGAGGGAGACTATGGCTACACCTTC	CASQEGDYGYTF
TRBD1	TRBV29-1	TRBJ2-5	-	TGCAGCGTGTACAGGGGACCTAGAGAGACCCAGTACTTC	CSVYRGPRETQYF
-	TRBV15	TRBJ2-7	-	TGTGCCACCAGCAGGCCGGGAGTTGGCTACGAGCAGTACTTC	CATSRPGVGYEQYF
-	TRBV5-4	TRBJ1-2	-	TGTGCCAGCAGCTTGGGACAGACCTCTAACTATGGCTACACCTTC	CASSLGQTSNYGYTF
TRBD1	TRBV4-3	TRBJ1-2	-	TGCGCCAGCAGCCAAGAATGGGACAGGGTCCCGTTAAATGGCTACACCTTC	CASSQEWDRVPLNGYTF
TRBD1	TRBV4-3	TRBJ1-2	-	TGCGCCAGCAGCCAAGATCAGATAGGGGGCGACTATGGCTACACCTTC	CASSQDQIGGDYGYTF
TRBD1	TRBV12-5	TRBJ2-2	-	TGTGCTAGTGGTTCGAGGACAGGGGTCACCGGGGAGCTGTTTTTT	CASGSRTGVTGELFF
TRBD1	TRBV30	TRBJ2-7	-	TGTGCCTGGAATGGCAGGGGGCGATTCGAGCAGTACTTC	CAWNGRGRFEQYF
-	TRBV5-1	TRBJ1-6	-	TGCGCCAGCAGCTTGGAAGCCCCGGTAAATAATTCACCCCTCCACTTT	CASSLEAPVNNSPLHF
TRBD2	TRBV4-1	TRBJ2-2	-	TGCGCCAGCAGCCAAGCGCTAGCGGGGTCGGCGGGGGAGCTGTTTTTT	CASSQALAGSAGELFF
TRBD1	TRBV4-1	TRBJ1-2	-	TGCGCCAGCAGCCAAGATCCGACAGGGATTTATGGCTACACCTTC	CASSQDPTGIYGYTF
-	TRBV18	TRBJ2-4	few	TGTGCCAGCTCACCAAGACAGGAGATCGCCAAAAACATTCAGTACTTC	CASSPRQEIAKNIQYF
-	TRBV6-5	TRBJ1-5	many	TGTGCCAGCAGTTATGCCGGTGATCAGCCCCAGCATTTT	CASSYAGDQPQHF
TRBD2	TRBV2	TRBJ2-5	-	TGTGCCAGCAGGCCGGGGCTAGCGGGGGGGCCGGAGACCCAGTACTTC	CASRPGLAGGPETQYF
-	TRBV6-9	TRBJ2-2	-	TGTGCCAGCAGCCCCCGACAGGACACCGGGGAGCTGTTTTTT	CASSPRQDTGELFF
-	TRBV27	TRBJ1-5	-	TGTGCCAGCAGTTCGGGACACAACAAGCCCCAGCATTTT	CASSSGHNKPQHF
TRBD1	TRBV6-2/TRBV6-3	TRBJ2-2	-	TGTGCCAGCAGCCGGCCTGGGACAGATCCCACCGGGGAGCTGTTTTTT	CASSRPGTDPTGELFF
TRBD1	TRBV19	TRBJ2-3	-	TGTGCCAGTAGTACTTCGACAGGGATCACAGATACGCAGTATTTT	CASSTSTGITDTQYF
TRBD1	TRBV3-1/TRBV3-2	TRBJ1-6	-	TGTGCCAGCAGCCAAGTTACAGGGGCGATTGAATCACCCCTCCACTTT	CASSQVTGAIESPLHF